The T cell receptor beta chain under discussion was sequenced for a study of response to subunit inactivated influenza vaccine. This clonotype came up a few times. Antigen: not known. In germline, CDR1 is DFQATT, CDR2 SNEGSKA (reference sequence). V gave up 3 bases and J gave up 9 bases, with 18 bases separating them. The CDR3 consists of 14 residues. Points from the study as a whole: Seasonal influenza vaccination, on each occasion, was suggested by the authors to recruit few new T cells.

TCRdb redid the calling of the RT-PCR reads with MiXCR, one entry per CDR3 protein. Seen here are over 800,000 distinct CDR3 sequences, approximately 22% observed once, and the top ten hold roughly 10%. The sample in question was PBMCs from blood, obtained roughly 5 days after vaccination. The gene calls are TRBV20-1 and TRBJ2-1; D tentatively reads TRBD1 or TRBD2 (6 bases each). This receptor was taken from a man aged 45-65 years who received an inactivated influenza vaccine. CDR3 DNA: TGCAGTGCTAGTTATGGGGGGCCCAGTGGTGAGCAGTTCTTC. This sequence encodes CSASYGGPSGEQFF.